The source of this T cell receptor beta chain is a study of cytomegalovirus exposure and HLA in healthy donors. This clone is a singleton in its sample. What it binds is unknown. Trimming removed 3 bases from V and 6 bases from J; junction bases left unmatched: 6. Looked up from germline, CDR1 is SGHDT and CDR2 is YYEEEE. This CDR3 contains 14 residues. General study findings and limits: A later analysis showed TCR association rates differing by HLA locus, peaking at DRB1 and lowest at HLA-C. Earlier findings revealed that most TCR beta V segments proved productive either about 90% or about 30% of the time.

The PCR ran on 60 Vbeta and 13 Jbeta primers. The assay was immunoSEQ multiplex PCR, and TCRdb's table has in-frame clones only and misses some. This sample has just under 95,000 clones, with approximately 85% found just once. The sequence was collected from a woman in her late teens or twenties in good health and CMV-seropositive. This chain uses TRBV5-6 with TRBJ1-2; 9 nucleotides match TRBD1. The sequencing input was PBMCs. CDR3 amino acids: CASSSKDRGDGYTF. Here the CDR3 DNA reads TGTGCCAGCAGCTCCAAGGACAGGGGAGATGGCTACACCTTC.